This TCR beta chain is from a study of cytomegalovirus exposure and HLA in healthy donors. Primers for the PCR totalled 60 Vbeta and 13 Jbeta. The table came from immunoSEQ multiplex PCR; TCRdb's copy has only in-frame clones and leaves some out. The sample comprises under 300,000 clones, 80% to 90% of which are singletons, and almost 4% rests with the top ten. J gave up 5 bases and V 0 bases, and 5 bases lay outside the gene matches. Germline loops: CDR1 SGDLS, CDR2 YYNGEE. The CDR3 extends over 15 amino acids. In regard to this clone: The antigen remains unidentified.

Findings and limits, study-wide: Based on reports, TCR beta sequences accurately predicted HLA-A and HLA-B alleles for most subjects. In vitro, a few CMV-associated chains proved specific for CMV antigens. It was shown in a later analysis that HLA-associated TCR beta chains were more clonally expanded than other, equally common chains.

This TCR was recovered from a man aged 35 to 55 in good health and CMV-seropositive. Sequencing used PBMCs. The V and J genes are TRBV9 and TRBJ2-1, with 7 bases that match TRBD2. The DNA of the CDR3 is TGTGCCAGCAGCGTAGCGGCTAGCGGACACAATGAGCAGTTCTTC. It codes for CASSVAASGHNEQFF. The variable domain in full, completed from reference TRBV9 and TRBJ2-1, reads DSGVTQTPKHLITATGQRVTLRCSPRSGDLSVYWYQQSLDQGLQFLIQYYNGEERAKGNILERFSAQQFPDLHSELNLSSLELGDSALYFCASSVAASGHNEQFFGPGTRLTVL.